The TCR beta chain under discussion was sequenced for a study of Ad26.COV2.S vaccination and SARS-CoV-2 variants. As concerns this clone: Its antigen remains unknown.

Findings of the study overall: Vaccinees displayed broader spike-specific TCR repertoires than placebo recipients.

The table came from immunoSEQ multiplex PCR; TCRdb's copy has only in-frame clones and leaves some out. The sample holds hundreds of thousands of clones; around 93% are singletons and the top ten take 1.5% to 2%. V dropped 4 bases and J dropped 2; count of bases not matched to a gene: 3. The CDR3 spans 14 residues. Germline-derived CDR1 and CDR2 are KGHSH and LQKENI. The treatment is: 19 received Ad26.COV2.S at low or high dose, single or two shots; several received placebo; per-sample allocation not given. Sampling took place 63 days after the first vaccine or placebo injection. Whoever gave the sample was an adult aged 18-55 years in Boston. Wuhan-strain SARS-CoV-2 spike was expressed by the Ad26 vector that made up the vaccine.

The TCR sequence derives from a person between 18 and 59 years old who received the Ad26.COV2.S COVID-19 vaccine or a placebo. The sequences come from peripheral blood, collected in a trial of Ad26.COV2.S vaccine versus placebo. V and J are TRBV18 and TRBJ2-3; 7 bases map to TRBD2. The CDR3 DNA follows: TGTGCCAGCTCACGGGACTACTTCACAGATACGCAGTATTTT. Translating it yields CASSRDYFTDTQYF.